This is a list of T cell receptor beta chains from one sample in a study of monozygotic twins with inflammatory bowel disease. TCRdb reprocessed the 5' RACE reads, keeping one entry per CDR3 protein, no DNA. This table holds approximately 330,000 distinct CDR3 sequences. Input material: blood. The receptors originated from a human donor with ulcerative colitis or Crohn's disease, or a healthy co-twin of an affected twin (not recorded which). The CDR3 runs from the conserved cysteine through the conserved F or W.

cdr3_aa: CSVEDGGGSYEQYF
v_call: TRBV29-1
cdr3_length: 14
j_call: TRBJ2-7

cdr3_aa: CASSLGSRPIDEAFF
v_call: TRBV5-1
cdr3_length: 15
j_call: TRBJ1-1

cdr3_aa: CASSLVAGSSTGELFF
v_call: TRBV5-5
cdr3_length: 16
j_call: TRBJ2-2

cdr3_aa: CASEGDQGYEQYF
v_call: TRBV6-2/TRBV6-3
cdr3_length: 13
j_call: TRBJ2-7

cdr3_aa: CASRQGAQNTGELFF
v_call: TRBV28
cdr3_length: 15
j_call: TRBJ2-2

cdr3_aa: CASEMDRDRDLYNEQFF
v_call: TRBV6-1
cdr3_length: 17
j_call: TRBJ2-1

cdr3_aa: CASSLRPTSGGLAKNIQYF
v_call: TRBV5-4
cdr3_length: 19
j_call: TRBJ2-4

cdr3_aa: CASSSGQGSTEAFF
v_call: TRBV5-1
cdr3_length: 14
j_call: TRBJ1-1

cdr3_aa: CASSLEWGPNTEAFF
v_call: TRBV5-1
cdr3_length: 15
j_call: TRBJ1-1

cdr3_aa: CASRPTSGGIEGNEQFF
v_call: TRBV7-2
cdr3_length: 17
j_call: TRBJ2-1

cdr3_aa: CAISERTQSSPLHF
v_call: TRBV10-3
cdr3_length: 14
j_call: TRBJ1-6

cdr3_aa: CSARRDGSSYEQYF
v_call: TRBV20-1
cdr3_length: 14
j_call: TRBJ2-7

cdr3_aa: CASSPDSPQYGYTF
v_call: TRBV25-1
cdr3_length: 14
j_call: TRBJ1-2

cdr3_aa: CASSYSEWEETQYF
v_call: TRBV6-5
cdr3_length: 14
j_call: TRBJ2-5

cdr3_aa: CASSFRPGANYNEQFF
v_call: TRBV5-1
cdr3_length: 16
j_call: TRBJ2-1

cdr3_aa: CASSLAGRNTEAFF
v_call: TRBV3-1
cdr3_length: 14
j_call: TRBJ1-1